This entry lists 3 T cell receptor beta chains sequenced from one sample in a study of spatial heterogeneity in lung cancer. Specified time point: sample taken at primary tumor resection. TCRs were sequenced from unsorted whole RNA of tumor, nontumor lung or PBMC. TCRdb passed the 5' RACE reads through MiXCR, listing each CDR3 protein once. The table has tens of thousands of distinct CDR3 sequences, approximately 21% seen once. Material: PBMCs, obtained at surgery. The receptors stem from a male donor with early-stage non-small cell lung cancer.

This clonotype was seen only a few times. The chain combines TRBV7-2 with TRBJ2-4; D is possibly TRBD2 (6 bases). From germline, CDR1 is SGHTA and CDR2 FQGNSA. CDR3 length: 14 amino acids. The V and J ends lost 5 bases and 5 bases respectively, with 13 bases between them. Here the CDR3 reads CASSLSGVENIQYF. The CDR3 nucleotides read TGTGCCAGCAGCCTTTCGGGGGTCGAAAACATTCAGTACTTC.

Only a few counts were recorded for this clonotype. The chain joins TRBV28 to TRBJ2-1; D possibly matches TRBD1 or TRBD2 (5 bases each). The CDR3 is 15 amino acids. Trimming stripped 6 bases from V and 10 bases from J, with 22 bases between. In germline, CDR1 is MDHEN, CDR2 SYDVKM. For the CDR3, the DNA is TGTGCCAGCAGCCCGCGGCAGGGAGCTCTGGGGGAGCAGTTCTTC. This sequence encodes CASSPRQGALGEQFF.

A few counts support this clonotype. V usage is TRBV5-1 and J usage is TRBJ2-7; perhaps TRBD1 as D (6 bases). V was clipped by 4 bases and J by 0 bases, with 17 bases between them. The CDR3 runs 16 residues. Germline V CDR1 and CDR2: SGHRS, YFSETQ. The CDR3 region has the DNA TGCGCCAGCAGCCCCGAGGGACATGCGAGCTCCTACGAGCAGTACTTC. Amino acid sequence: CASSPEGHASSYEQYF.